Listed below are T cell receptor beta chains from one sample, sequenced in a study of beta chain features in type 1 diabetes. Profiling relied on immunoSEQ multiplex PCR, and the TCRdb table lists in-frame clones only, not all of them. Seen here are under 150,000 clones, nearly 50% observed once, and the top ten hold roughly 0.42%. Sequencing used Tregs from blood. These receptors originate from a man younger than 35 in good health. The CDR3 runs from the conserved cysteine through the conserved F or W. A D gene is named only where the DNA matches it firmly. For some rows the clone size is stated as once, few or many, or as a class when expanded; others skip it.

D gene	CDR3 length	clone size	J gene	V gene	CDR3 protein	CDR3 DNA
NA	16	NA	TRBJ1-5	TRBV2	CASGSTGPGSNQPQHF	TGTGCCAGCGGGTCGACAGGTCCCGGCAGCAATCAGCCCCAGCATTTT
NA	12	NA	TRBJ2-7	TRBV2	CATGQHSYEQYF	TGTGCCACAGGACAGCACTCCTACGAGCAGTACTTC
TRBD1	17	NA	TRBJ2-7	TRBV28	CASLGTGGEGGKNEQYF	TGTGCCAGCCTAGGGACAGGGGGCGAGGGTGGGAAAAACGAGCAGTACTTC
TRBD1	15	NA	TRBJ1-4	TRBV7-6	CASSPGQGLFEKLFF	TGTGCCAGCAGCCCGGGACAGGGATTGTTTGAAAAACTGTTTTTT
TRBD1	17	NA	TRBJ1-6	TRBV4-3	CASSQTVQGAGNSPLHF	TGCGCCAGCAGCCAGACCGTACAGGGGGCAGGCAATTCACCCCTCCACTTT
NA	17	NA	TRBJ1-5	TRBV2	CASSEALYSYSNQPQHF	TGTGCCAGCAGTGAAGCGCTTTACAGCTATAGCAATCAGCCCCAGCATTTT
NA	14	few	TRBJ1-1	TRBV4-3	CASSHRGRDTEAFF	TGCGCCAGCAGCCACAGGGGTAGGGACACTGAAGCTTTCTTT
TRBD2	16	few	TRBJ2-1	TRBV7-2	CASSLVLAGGYNEQFF	TGTGCCAGCAGCTTAGTCCTAGCGGGGGGCTACAATGAGCAGTTCTTC
NA	15	NA	TRBJ1-6	TRBV7-2	CASSLASLRNSPLHF	TGTGCCAGCAGCTTAGCTTCCCTGAGGAATTCACCCCTCCACTTT
TRBD2	14	NA	TRBJ2-7	TRBV28	CASSLAGGRYEQYF	TGTGCCAGCAGTTTAGCGGGGGGGCGGTACGAGCAGTACTTC
NA	18	NA	TRBJ2-4	TRBV27	CASSLLPPEGQKINIQYF	TGTGCCAGCAGCCTTCTACCGCCGGAGGGACAGAAGATAAACATTCAGTACTTC
TRBD2	17	few	TRBJ2-1	TRBV5-6	CASRSTSGANIGYEQFF	TGTGCCAGCAGATCAACTAGCGGGGCTAACATAGGCTATGAGCAGTTCTTC
TRBD2	15	NA	TRBJ2-1	TRBV30	CAWSVIRGDYNEQFF	TGTGCCTGGAGTGTGATTCGGGGGGACTACAATGAGCAGTTCTTC
TRBD1	14	NA	TRBJ1-2	TRBV27	CASSVTGGVYGYTF	TGTGCCAGCAGCGTGACAGGGGGCGTCTATGGCTACACCTTC
NA	14	NA	TRBJ1-2	TRBV10-3	CAISESPGVYGYTF	TGTGCCATCAGTGAGTCGCCCGGGGTCTATGGCTACACCTTC
TRBD1	15	NA	TRBJ2-7	TRBV14	CASSRLGQGAYEQYF	TGTGCCAGCAGCCGACTTGGACAGGGGGCCTACGAGCAGTACTTC
TRBD1	15	few	TRBJ2-5	TRBV6-1	CASRFTWTGQETQYF	TGTGCCAGCAGGTTTACTTGGACAGGTCAAGAGACCCAGTACTTC
NA	11	NA	TRBJ1-1	TRBV10-3	CAISGKSSAFF	TGTGCTATCTCAGGGAAGAGCTCAGCTTTCTTT
TRBD1	14	few	TRBJ2-5	TRBV10-3	CAIRGQGALETQYF	TGTGCCATCAGGGGACAGGGGGCCTTGGAGACCCAGTACTTC
NA	12	NA	TRBJ1-1	TRBV5-1	CASRRVQGEAFF	TGCGCCAGCAGGAGAGTTCAGGGGGAAGCTTTCTTT
NA	15	few	TRBJ1-6	TRBV10-3	CAISHGTRANSPLHF	TGTGCCATCAGCCATGGCACGAGGGCAAATTCACCCCTCCACTTT
NA	15	few	TRBJ1-3	TRBV7-2	CASSFLEGGGNTIYF	TGTGCCAGCAGCTTTTTAGAGGGGGGGGGAAACACCATATATTTT
NA	16	NA	TRBJ2-6	TRBV27	CASSPPQGFGANVLTF	TGTGCCAGCAGTCCCCCACAGGGTTTCGGGGCCAACGTCCTGACTTTC
NA	14	few	TRBJ1-4	TRBV7-9	CASSRFERGEKLFF	TGTGCCAGCAGTCGCTTCGAACGGGGTGAAAAACTGTTTTTT
TRBD2	17	few	TRBJ2-7	TRBV7-2	CASSTGTSFLGFYEQYF	TGTGCCAGCAGCACCGGGACTAGCTTTTTAGGGTTCTACGAGCAGTACTTC
TRBD2	17	few	TRBJ2-1	TRBV7-9	CASSASKLAGAINEQFF	TGTGCCAGCAGCGCCTCCAAACTAGCGGGAGCCATAAATGAGCAGTTCTTC
NA	11	NA	TRBJ2-7	TRBV6-6	CASSSRDEQYF	TGTGCCAGCAGCTCGAGGGACGAGCAGTACTTC